The subject of this entry is one TCR beta chain. This sample is drawn from a study of control samples from healthy donors and cancer patients. The length of the CDR3 is 13 residues. Per the germline V gene, CDR1 is SGHRS and CDR2 is YFSETQ. V was shortened by 7 bases and J by 3 bases, with 14 bases between the two germline ends. Sequencing used immunoSEQ multiplex PCR; TCRdb keeps in-frame clones, though not all of them. The sample shows approximately 190,000 clones, around 93% of them seen only once. The J gene is TRBJ2-7, the V gene TRBV5-1, with D possibly being TRBD1 (6 bases). The sequenced sample was blood. The receptor's source is a man aged 25-45 years in good health. For the CDR3, the DNA is TGCGCCAGCTGCCCGGACAGTCGCTACGAGCAGTACTTC. Its protein product is CASCPDSRYEQYF.